Listed below are T cell receptor beta chains from one sample, sequenced in a study of T cells after yellow fever vaccination. TCRdb re-analysed the 5' RACE reads in MiXCR, keeping a single row per CDR3 protein. The data contain under 350,000 distinct CDR3 sequences, approximately 4% of them seen just once; the ten biggest clones take up approximately 23%. The source was PBMCs, collected 5 days after the yellow fever booster vaccination. The origin of the receptors is a man aged 18 to 30 who received the YFV17D yellow fever vaccine. The CDR3 runs from the conserved cysteine through the conserved F or W.

v_call: TRBV7-2; cdr3_aa: CASSPQPGGQLYGYTF
v_call: TRBV12-3/TRBV12-4; cdr3_aa: CASSDTIHYGYTF
v_call: TRBV11-2; cdr3_aa: CASSPENEKLFF
v_call: TRBV5-1; cdr3_aa: CASSLANRGNYGYTF
v_call: TRBV9; cdr3_aa: CASSVDPAGGTTGELFF
v_call: TRBV3-1; cdr3_aa: CASSQEGSEAFF
v_call: TRBV7-9; cdr3_aa: CASGWSGFDEQYF
v_call: TRBV19; cdr3_aa: CASSTADRPLWGYTF
v_call: TRBV4-1; cdr3_aa: CASSQDAGEIGKNIQYF
v_call: TRBV7-2; cdr3_aa: CASSRGLPPRGETQYF
v_call: TRBV7-9; cdr3_aa: CASSPPFAGEYNEQFF
v_call: TRBV27; cdr3_aa: CASSSGNWAYEQYF
v_call: TRBV11-1; cdr3_aa: CASSHPGVEQYF
v_call: TRBV18; cdr3_aa: CASPGAGGNQPQHF
v_call: TRBV3-1; cdr3_aa: CASSQYAGSYNEQFF
v_call: TRBV7-6; cdr3_aa: CASRGGYGETQYF
v_call: TRBV5-1; cdr3_aa: CASSWGLAGAYNEQFF
v_call: TRBV4-2; cdr3_aa: CASSQSYWESQTEAFF
v_call: TRBV12-3/TRBV12-4; cdr3_aa: CASRSGFSNEQFF
v_call: TRBV5-1; cdr3_aa: CASSLAASSYNEQFF
v_call: TRBV7-3; cdr3_aa: CASSVSSGGINEQFF
v_call: TRBV18; cdr3_aa: CASSQSTSGNEQFF
v_call: TRBV7-9; cdr3_aa: CASSLSGTANTGELFF
v_call: TRBV28; cdr3_aa: CASSLPHGNTEAFF
v_call: TRBV11-2; cdr3_aa: CASSLAASGASYNEQFF
v_call: TRBV4-1; cdr3_aa: CASSQDPGFGELFF
v_call: TRBV19; cdr3_aa: CASSIASGATGANEQFF
v_call: TRBV5-1; cdr3_aa: CASSAGTGGYNEQFF
v_call: TRBV5-1; cdr3_aa: CASSAPGTDTQYF
v_call: TRBV5-1; cdr3_aa: CASSQRQGQETQYF
v_call: TRBV4-2; cdr3_aa: CASSQETWDRSPYGYTF
v_call: TRBV20-1; cdr3_aa: CSASLSGANVLTF
v_call: TRBV29-1; cdr3_aa: CSVLGKTQYF
v_call: TRBV11-2; cdr3_aa: CASSLSRGGKSNYGYTF
v_call: TRBV6-6; cdr3_aa: CASEDRGIDEKLFF
v_call: TRBV3-1; cdr3_aa: CASSQGFGLAGKNEQFF
v_call: TRBV29-1; cdr3_aa: CSVGASTDTQYF
v_call: TRBV2; cdr3_aa: CASWPGQGHQPQHF
v_call: TRBV7-2; cdr3_aa: CASSLEAGGDATSYEQYF
v_call: TRBV20-1; cdr3_aa: CSVRLAGGPPETQYF
v_call: TRBV6-1; cdr3_aa: CASSERRGPSTDTQYF
v_call: TRBV11-3; cdr3_aa: CASSFTGTGNADTQYF
v_call: TRBV5-4; cdr3_aa: CASSSNTGQGAGELFF
v_call: TRBV29-1; cdr3_aa: CSVGGGYSNQPQHF
v_call: TRBV5-4; cdr3_aa: CASSLAGVVYNEQFF
v_call: TRBV12-3/TRBV12-4; cdr3_aa: CASTRQGPSDTQYF
v_call: TRBV7-9; cdr3_aa: CASSPGLAGYGGTDTQYF
v_call: TRBV6-5; cdr3_aa: CASSYSGADTQYF
v_call: TRBV4-2; cdr3_aa: CASSQNRWAGSDTQYF
v_call: TRBV18; cdr3_aa: CASSHTDSSNYGYTF
v_call: TRBV6-2/TRBV6-3; cdr3_aa: CASRSTGTNYGYTF
v_call: TRBV5-1; cdr3_aa: CASSLGSGNYGYTF
v_call: TRBV4-1; cdr3_aa: CASSQDGRAEAFF
v_call: TRBV3-1; cdr3_aa: CASSRGTLKTQYF
v_call: TRBV18; cdr3_aa: CASSRLQLQGDTQYF
v_call: TRBV7-6; cdr3_aa: CASSRDESTDTQYF
v_call: TRBV6-6; cdr3_aa: CASSYISHSNQPQHF
v_call: TRBV19; cdr3_aa: CASTTHQGQPQHF
v_call: TRBV7-2; cdr3_aa: CASAPILTGNTIYF
v_call: TRBV5-1; cdr3_aa: CASSSGTETDTQYF